These 9 T cell receptor beta chains came from one sample sequenced in a study of T cell changes during pregnancy in multiple sclerosis. The table came from immunoSEQ multiplex PCR; TCRdb's copy has only in-frame clones and leaves some out. The sample holds more than 35,000 clones, 89% seen once. The sequenced sample was CD8+ T cells from peripheral blood mononuclear cells, obtained in the third trimester of pregnancy. The source of these receptors is a female donor with multiple sclerosis, enrolled in a pregnancy study.

The chain couples TRBV6-5 to TRBJ2-7, with 9 bases fitting TRBD1. Losses at the gene ends were 7 bases for V and 3 bases for J; bases not matched to a gene: 7. The CDR3 contains 14 residues. The germline V gene encodes CDR1 MNHEY and CDR2 SVGAGI. The CDR3 DNA sequence: TGTGCCAGCACCGGGACAGGGAGAAACTACGAGCAGTACTTC. Translated: CASTGTGRNYEQYF.

The chain uses TRBV30 and TRBJ2-3; a possible D gene is TRBD2 (5 bases). Germline CDR1 reads GTSNPN; CDR2 reads SVGIG (reference sequence). Between the trimmed V and J ends, which lost 3 bases and 0 bases, there was a span of 16 bases. This CDR3 region has 16 residues. CDR3 in amino acids: CAWRAFRGGSTDTQYF. The CDR3, as DNA: TGTGCCTGGAGGGCGTTTCGAGGAGGTAGCACAGATACGCAGTATTTT.

A single count supports this clone. The V call is TRBV19, the J call TRBJ2-7; 9 nucleotides line up with TRBD1. Germline V gene data show CDR1 as LNHDA and CDR2 as SQIVND (reference sequence). Trimming cost V 5 bases and J 0 bases; bases outside gene matches: 5. The CDR3 has 15 amino acids. CDR3 residues: CASSPRDRASYEQYF. The CDR3 bases are TGTGCCAGTAGTCCTAGGGACAGGGCCTCCTACGAGCAGTACTTC.

This clone has only a few counts. The V call is TRBV4-2, the J call TRBJ2-1; D perhaps matches TRBD1 (6 bases). This CDR3 contains 17 residues. Between the trimmed V and J ends, which lost 4 bases and 4 bases, there was a span of 20 bases. The germline CDR1 and CDR2 sequences are LGHNA and YNFKEQ. The CDR3 bases are TGTGCCAGCAGCCCCCGGGACAACCCGACGGGTTACAATGAGCAGTTCTTC. Protein: CASSPRDNPTGYNEQFF.

This clone was recorded a few times. The rearrangement links TRBV30 to TRBJ1-4; D not certain. CDR3 size: 14 residues. V shed 2 bases and J shed 8 bases, with 15 bases lying between them. The V gene's germline CDR1 is GTSNPN and CDR2 SVGIG (reference sequence). The CDR3 here is CAWSFGIAGEKLFF. CDR3 coding DNA: TGTGCCTGGAGTTTTGGGATTGCGGGCGAAAAACTGTTTTTT.

The chain links TRBV27 to TRBJ2-7; TRBD1 might be the D (5 bases). The ends were cut back, 6 bases at V and 2 bases at J, with 11 bases in the middle. This CDR3 comprises 13 residues. CDR1 and CDR2 from the germline V gene are MNHEY and SMNVEV (reference sequence). CDR3 loop: CASSIDRAYEQYF. The CDR3 nucleotides are TGTGCCAGCAGCATCGACAGAGCCTACGAGCAGTACTTC.

This clone is medium-sized (0.01 to 0.1%). The chain has TRBV27 and TRBJ1-1; D gene ambiguous. The CDR3 spans 13 residues. Trimming left V 2 bases short and J 1 base short, with 5 bases between. Germline assignment: CDR1 MNHEY and CDR2 SMNVEV (reference sequence). The CDR3 bases are TGTGCCAGCAGTTTACTAGCGAACACTGAAGCTTTCTTT. Its translation: CASSLLANTEAFF.

The chain combines TRBV29-1 with TRBJ2-2; possible D gene TRBD2, 5 bases. This CDR3 is built from 14 residues. Germline V gives CDR1 SQVTM, CDR2 ANQGSEA. The V end lost 5 bases, the J end lost 4 bases, and 14 bases lay between the germline ends. The CDR3: CSVLGEWFTGELFF. In nucleotides, the CDR3 is TGCAGCGTTTTGGGAGAATGGTTCACCGGGGAGCTGTTTTTT.

This chain joins TRBV27 and TRBJ2-7; TRBD1 aligns across 10 bases. V gave up 7 bases and J gave up 7 bases; unmatched junction bases: 16. Germline CDR1 MNHEY, CDR2 SMNVEV (reference sequence). The CDR3 loop spans 16 amino acids. The CDR3 loop reads CASTKKTGGGYVEQYF. The CDR3 DNA follows: TGTGCCAGCACCAAAAAGACAGGGGGCGGTTACGTGGAGCAGTACTTC.